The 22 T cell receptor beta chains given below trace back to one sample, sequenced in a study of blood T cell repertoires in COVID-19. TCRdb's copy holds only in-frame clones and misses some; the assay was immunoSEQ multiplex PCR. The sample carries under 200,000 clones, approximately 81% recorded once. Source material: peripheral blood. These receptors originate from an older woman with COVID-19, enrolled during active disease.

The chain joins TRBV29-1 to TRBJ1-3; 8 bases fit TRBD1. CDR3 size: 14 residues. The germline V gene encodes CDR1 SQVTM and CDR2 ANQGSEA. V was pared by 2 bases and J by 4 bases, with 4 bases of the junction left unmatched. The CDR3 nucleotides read TGCAGCGTTGAATCAGGACAGGGCGGAAACACCATATATTTT. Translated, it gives CSVESGQGGNTIYF. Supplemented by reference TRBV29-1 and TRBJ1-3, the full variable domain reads SAVISQKPSRDICQRGTSLTIQCQVDSQVTMMFWYRQQPGQSLTLIATANQGSEATYESGFVIDKFPISRPNLTFSTLTVSNMSPEDSSIYLCSVESGQGGNTIYFGEGSWLTVV.

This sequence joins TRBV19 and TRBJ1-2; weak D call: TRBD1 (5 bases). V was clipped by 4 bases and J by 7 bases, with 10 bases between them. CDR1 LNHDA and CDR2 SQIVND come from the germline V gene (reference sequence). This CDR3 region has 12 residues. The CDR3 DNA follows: TGTGCCAGTAGTAGGGACTACGGTGGCTACACCTTC. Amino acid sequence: CASSRDYGGYTF.

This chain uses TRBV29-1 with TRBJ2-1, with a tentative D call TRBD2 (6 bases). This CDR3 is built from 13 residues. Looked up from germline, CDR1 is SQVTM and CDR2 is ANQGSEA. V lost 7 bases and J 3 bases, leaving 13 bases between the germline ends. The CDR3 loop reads CSGRDSVYNEQFF. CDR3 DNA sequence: TGCAGCGGCCGGGACTCCGTCTACAATGAGCAGTTCTTC.

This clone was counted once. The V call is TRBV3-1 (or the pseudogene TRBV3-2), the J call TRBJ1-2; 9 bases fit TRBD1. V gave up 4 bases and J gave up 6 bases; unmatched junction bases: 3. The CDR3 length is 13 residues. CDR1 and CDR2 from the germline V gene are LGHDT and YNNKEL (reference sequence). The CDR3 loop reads CASSLRTGDGYTF. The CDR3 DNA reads TGTGCCAGCAGCCTCCGGACAGGGGATGGCTACACCTTC.

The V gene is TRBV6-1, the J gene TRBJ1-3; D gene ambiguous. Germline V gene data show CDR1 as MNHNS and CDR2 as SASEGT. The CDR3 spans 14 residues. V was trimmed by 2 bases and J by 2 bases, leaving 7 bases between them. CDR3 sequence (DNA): TGTGCCAGCAGTGAACAGAAAGCTGGAAACACCATATATTTT. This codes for CASSEQKAGNTIYF.

The CDR3 region is CASSKGPSGGAFPGQETQYF. CDR3 bases: TGTGCCAGCAGCAAAGGTCCTAGCGGGGGGGCTTTCCCCGGCCAAGAGACCCAGTACTTC. The chain carries TRBV21-1 and TRBJ2-5; TRBD2, the table's D call, lacks a check against the DNA. TRBV21-1 is flagged as a pseudogene. This CDR3 region has 20 residues.

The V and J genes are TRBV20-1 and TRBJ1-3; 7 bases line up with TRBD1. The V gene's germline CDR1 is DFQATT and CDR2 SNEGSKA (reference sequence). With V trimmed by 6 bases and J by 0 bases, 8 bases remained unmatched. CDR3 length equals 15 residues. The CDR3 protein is CSASGQVFSGNTIYF. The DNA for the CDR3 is TGCAGTGCCAGTGGACAGGTCTTCTCTGGAAACACCATATATTTT.

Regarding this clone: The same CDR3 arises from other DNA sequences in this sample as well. DNA of the CDR3: TGCGCCAGCAGCTCGACAGGGGCCACTAATGAAAAACTGTTTTTT. Its translation: CASSSTGATNEKLFF. This chain uses TRBV5-1 with TRBJ1-4, with 8 bases lining up with TRBD1. In germline, CDR1 is SGHRS, CDR2 YFSETQ. CDR3 length equals 15 residues. The V segment lost 3 bases and the J segment 2 bases; nucleotides outside the gene matches: 3.

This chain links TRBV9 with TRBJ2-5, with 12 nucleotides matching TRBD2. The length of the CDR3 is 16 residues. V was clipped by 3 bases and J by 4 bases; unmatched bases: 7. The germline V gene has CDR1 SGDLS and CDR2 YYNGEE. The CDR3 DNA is TGTGCCAGCAGCGCGATACTAGCGGGGGGAGGAGAGACCCAGTACTTC. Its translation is CASSAILAGGGETQYF.

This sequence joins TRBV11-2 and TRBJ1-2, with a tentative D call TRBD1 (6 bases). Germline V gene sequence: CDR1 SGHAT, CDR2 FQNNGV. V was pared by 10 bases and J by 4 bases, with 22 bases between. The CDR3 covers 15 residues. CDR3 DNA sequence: TGTGCCATCTCATCCCCCCGGACAGTGCGCTATGGCTACACCTTC. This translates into CAISSPRTVRYGYTF.

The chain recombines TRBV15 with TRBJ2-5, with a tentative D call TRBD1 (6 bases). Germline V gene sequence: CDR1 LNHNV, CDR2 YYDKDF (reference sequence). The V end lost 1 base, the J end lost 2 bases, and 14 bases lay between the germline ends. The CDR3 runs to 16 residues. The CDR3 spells CATSRATPGQQETQYF. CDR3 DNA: TGTGCCACCAGCAGAGCCACTCCGGGACAACAAGAGACCCAGTACTTC.

This CDR3 reads CASSERDNRQETQYF. The CDR3 DNA follows: TGTGCCAGCAGTGAAAGGGACAATCGACAAGAGACCCAGTACTTC. This chain links TRBV2 with TRBJ2-5, with D maybe TRBD1 (6 bases). Germline V CDR1 and CDR2: SNHLY, FYNNEI. V lost 2 bases and J lost 2, with 12 bases in between. This CDR3 is 15 amino acids long.

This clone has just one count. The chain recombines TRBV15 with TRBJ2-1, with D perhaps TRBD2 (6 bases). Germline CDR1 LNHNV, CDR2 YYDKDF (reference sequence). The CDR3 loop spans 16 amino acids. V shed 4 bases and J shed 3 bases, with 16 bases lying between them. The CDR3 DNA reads TGTGCCACCAGCAAAGGGACTTCACGACGCTACAATGAGCAGTTCTTC. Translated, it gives CATSKGTSRRYNEQFF. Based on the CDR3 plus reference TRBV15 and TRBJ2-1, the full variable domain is DAMVIQNPRYQVTQFGKPVTLSCSQTLNHNVMYWYQQKSSQAPKLLFHYYDKDFNNEADTPDNFQSRRPNTSFCFLDIRSPGLGDTAMYLCATSKGTSRRYNEQFFGPGTRLTVL.

The CDR3 protein is CASSQEQSVPSQHF. The CDR3 nucleotides read TGCGCCAGCAGCCAGGAACAGTCAGTTCCTTCCCAGCATTTT. The chain couples TRBV4-1 to TRBJ1-5; D remains unclear. V was trimmed by 3 bases and J by 11 bases, leaving 17 bases between them. The CDR3 spans 14 residues. Germline V gene data show CDR1 as MGHRA and CDR2 as YSYEKL.

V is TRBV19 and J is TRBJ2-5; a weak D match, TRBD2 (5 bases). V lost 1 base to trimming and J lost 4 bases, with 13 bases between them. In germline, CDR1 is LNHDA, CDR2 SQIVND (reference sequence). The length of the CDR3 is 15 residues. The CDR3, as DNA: TGTGCCAGTAGTATAGGTTTTAACGGGGTAGAGACCCAGTACTTC. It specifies CASSIGFNGVETQYF. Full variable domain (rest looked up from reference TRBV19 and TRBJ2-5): DGGITQSPKYLFRKEGQNVTLSCEQNLNHDAMYWYRQDPGQGLRLIYYSQIVNDFQKGDIAEGYSVSREKKESFPLTVTSAQKNPTAFYLCASSIGFNGVETQYFGPGTRLLVL.

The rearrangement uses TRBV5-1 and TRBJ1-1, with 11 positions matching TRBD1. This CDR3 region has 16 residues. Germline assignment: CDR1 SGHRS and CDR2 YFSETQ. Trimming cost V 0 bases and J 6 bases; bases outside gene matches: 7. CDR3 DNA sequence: TGCGCCAGCAGCTTGGGGACAGGGGGCACCGGGGCTGAAGCTTTCTTT. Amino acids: CASSLGTGGTGAEAFF. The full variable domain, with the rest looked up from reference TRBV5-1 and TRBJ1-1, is KAGVTQTPRYLIKTRGQQVTLSCSPISGHRSVSWYQQTPGQGLQFLFEYFSETQRNKGNFPGRFSGRQFSNSRSEMNVSTLELGDSALYLCASSLGTGGTGAEAFFGQGTRLTVV.

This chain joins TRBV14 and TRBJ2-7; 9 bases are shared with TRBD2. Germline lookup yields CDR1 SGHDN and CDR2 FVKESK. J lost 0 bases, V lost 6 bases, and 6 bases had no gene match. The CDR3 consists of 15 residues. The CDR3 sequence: CASRGSGGSSYEQYV. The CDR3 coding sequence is TGTGCCAGCAGGGGTAGCGGGGGAAGCTCCTACGAGCAGTACGTC.

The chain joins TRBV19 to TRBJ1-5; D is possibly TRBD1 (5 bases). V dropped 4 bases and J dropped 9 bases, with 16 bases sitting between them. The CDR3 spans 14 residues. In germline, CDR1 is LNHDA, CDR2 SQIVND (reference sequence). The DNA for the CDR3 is TGTGCCAGTAGTACCGGACATCCACTTTTGCCCCAGCATTTT. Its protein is CASSTGHPLLPQHF.

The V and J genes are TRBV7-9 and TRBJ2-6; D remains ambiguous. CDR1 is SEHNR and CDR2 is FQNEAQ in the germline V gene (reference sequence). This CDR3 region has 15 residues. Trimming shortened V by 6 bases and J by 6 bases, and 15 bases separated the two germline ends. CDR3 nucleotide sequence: TGTGCCAGCAGTATTGGTCTCTATGAGGCCAACGTCCTGACTTTC. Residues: CASSIGLYEANVLTF.

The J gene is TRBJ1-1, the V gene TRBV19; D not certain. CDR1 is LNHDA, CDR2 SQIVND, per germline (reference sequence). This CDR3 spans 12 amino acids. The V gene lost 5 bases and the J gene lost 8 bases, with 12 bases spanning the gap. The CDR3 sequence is CASSPGLLEAFF. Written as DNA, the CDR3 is TGTGCCAGTAGTCCTGGACTCCTGGAAGCTTTCTTT.

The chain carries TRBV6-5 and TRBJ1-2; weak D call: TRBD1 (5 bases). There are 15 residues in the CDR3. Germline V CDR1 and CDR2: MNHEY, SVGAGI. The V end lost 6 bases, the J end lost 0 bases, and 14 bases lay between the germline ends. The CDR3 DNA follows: TGTGCCAGCAGACCCGGTTTGACAGCTAACTATGGCTACACCTTC. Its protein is CASRPGLTANYGYTF.

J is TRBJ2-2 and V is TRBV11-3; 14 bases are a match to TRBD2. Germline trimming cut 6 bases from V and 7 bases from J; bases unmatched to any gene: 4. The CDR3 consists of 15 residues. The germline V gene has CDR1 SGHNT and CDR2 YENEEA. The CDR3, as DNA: TGTGCCAGCAGTCCCGGACTAGCGGGAGGCGGGGAGCTGTTTTTT. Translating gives CASSPGLAGGGELFF.